This is a list of T cell receptor beta chains from one sample in a study of control samples from healthy donors and cancer patients. The table came from immunoSEQ multiplex PCR; TCRdb's copy has only in-frame clones and leaves some out. The table has 190,000 or so clones, just under 95% seen once. The sequenced sample consisted of blood. The source is a young man in good health. The CDR3 runs from the conserved cysteine through the conserved F or W.

j_call: TRBJ2-5
v_call: TRBV27
cdr3_aa: CASSPPGQGSETQYF

j_call: TRBJ2-7
v_call: TRBV30
cdr3_aa: CAWRAPGRSWEQYF

j_call: TRBJ2-7
v_call: TRBV27
cdr3_aa: CASSTGSEQYF

j_call: TRBJ2-3
v_call: TRBV10-3
cdr3_aa: CAIRGTGLDTQYF

j_call: TRBJ2-2
v_call: TRBV5-1
cdr3_aa: CASRRGTPNTGELFF

j_call: TRBJ1-5
v_call: TRBV6-5
cdr3_aa: CASSSPGLDQPQHF

j_call: TRBJ1-3
v_call: TRBV2
cdr3_aa: CASSDGATGNTIYF

j_call: TRBJ1-5
v_call: TRBV27
cdr3_aa: CASRRTALGPQHF

j_call: TRBJ2-2
v_call: TRBV25-1
cdr3_aa: CASSIRGGANTGELFF

j_call: TRBJ1-5
v_call: TRBV28
cdr3_aa: CASSYRGAGQPQHF

j_call: TRBJ1-1
v_call: TRBV7-9
cdr3_aa: CASGLATGFNTEAFF

j_call: TRBJ1-6
v_call: TRBV19
cdr3_aa: CASSNRDTSFYSPLHF

j_call: TRBJ2-1
v_call: TRBV28
cdr3_aa: CASSPSGGSYNEQFF

j_call: TRBJ2-1
v_call: TRBV5-1
cdr3_aa: CASSPGTSGGAGYNEQFF

j_call: TRBJ2-7
v_call: TRBV5-1
cdr3_aa: CASSPDPRGQGLHEQYF

j_call: TRBJ2-3
v_call: TRBV6-5
cdr3_aa: CASSPPGAHTDTQYF

j_call: TRBJ1-1
v_call: TRBV7-3
cdr3_aa: CASSPGAGLIPEAFF

j_call: TRBJ2-5
v_call: TRBV7-2
cdr3_aa: CASSLRYQETQYF